The 18 T cell receptor beta chains in this list originate from one sample, sequenced in a study of post-analysis software for immune sequencing data. Findings and limits, study-wide: Relative to controls, patients had a few TRBV segments at higher frequency, with TRBV5-6, TRBV5-1 and TRBV20-1 among these.

Antigens for these TCRs are unknown. Unique molecular identifiers were present in the TCR beta cDNA libraries. TCRdb re-analysed the PCR reads in MiXCR, keeping a single row per CDR3 protein. The sample lists 700,000 to 900,000 distinct CDR3 sequences; about 43% were seen once. What was sequenced was blood. The source is a girl aged 5-17 years with multiple sclerosis.

This clonotype was seen only a few times. The V gene is TRBV20-1, the J gene TRBJ2-7; 11 nucleotides line up with TRBD2. The CDR3 sequence is 15 residues long. Germline values: CDR1 DFQATT, CDR2 SNEGSKA (reference sequence). V was clipped by 3 bases and J by 2 bases; unmatched bases: 6. This CDR3 reads CSASPRLAGTYEQYF. CDR3 sequence (DNA): TGCAGTGCTAGCCCCAGACTAGCGGGAACCTACGAGCAGTACTTC.

The chain couples TRBV12-3 or TRBV12-4 to TRBJ2-6; possible D gene TRBD2, 5 bases. Trimming removed 7 bases from V and 3 bases from J, with 19 bases in between. The CDR3 is 17 residues long. The CDR3 DNA reads as TGTGCCAGCAACCAGTTAGGGAGTGACTATGGGGCCAACGTCCTGACTTTC. Amino acids: CASNQLGSDYGANVLTF.

The chain combines TRBV27 with TRBJ1-2, with D possibly being TRBD1 (6 bases). CDR1 is MNHEY and CDR2 is SMNVEV in the germline V gene (reference sequence). Trimming stripped 3 bases from V and 8 bases from J, with 16 bases between. The CDR3 runs to 14 residues. The CDR3 DNA reads as TGTGCCAGCAGTTTGAGGGACACCAACGCAGGCTACACCTTC. Translation gives CASSLRDTNAGYTF.

This clonotype turned up a few times. The genes are TRBV7-2 and TRBJ1-2; 7 bases are shared with TRBD1. The length of the CDR3 is 12 residues. Germline values: CDR1 SGHTA, CDR2 FQGNSA. The V segment lost 5 bases and the J segment 8 bases; nucleotides outside the gene matches: 5. The CDR3 here is CASSPTGKGYTF. The CDR3 coding sequence is TGTGCCAGCAGCCCGACAGGGAAGGGCTACACCTTC.

This clonotype was seen only a few times. The chain joins TRBV24-1 to TRBJ2-3; possibly TRBD1 or TRBD2 for D (5 bases each). The CDR3 is made up of 13 amino acids. V gave up 11 bases and J gave up 2 bases, with 13 bases separating them. CDR1 and CDR2 from the germline V gene are KGHDR and SFDVKD. In nucleotides, the CDR3 is TGTGCCAGCCAGGGAGATTACACAGATACGCAGTATTTT. As protein: CASQGDYTDTQYF.

This clonotype was recorded a few times. The CDR3 spells CSATLAHWTVSYEQYF. The CDR3 region has the DNA TGCAGTGCGACACTCGCCCACTGGACAGTCTCCTACGAGCAGTACTTC. The rearrangement links TRBV20-1 to TRBJ2-7; D is perhaps TRBD1 (6 bases). The CDR3 consists of 16 residues. Trimming pared 6 bases from V and 0 bases from J, leaving 21 bases between. The germline gives CDR1 DFQATT, CDR2 SNEGSKA (reference sequence).

This clonotype was found a few times. The rearrangement joins TRBV20-1 to TRBJ2-5, with a possible D match to TRBD2 (5 bases). The germline gives CDR1 DFQATT, CDR2 SNEGSKA (reference sequence). Trimming took off 1 base at V and 3 bases at J, with 12 bases between the two ends. This CDR3 is built from 14 residues. Here the CDR3 DNA reads TGCAGTGCTAGAGTTGGTAGCGCAGAAGAGACCCAGTACTTC. Its translation: CSARVGSAEETQYF.

The table lists this clonotype with a few counts. The chain combines TRBV6-6 with TRBJ1-2; D ambiguous. Germline CDR1 is MNHNY and CDR2 is SVGAGI (reference sequence). V lost 6 bases and J lost 4, with 12 bases in between. The CDR3 is 13 amino acids. In DNA form, the CDR3 reads TGTGCCAGCAGGTCGGACGGACTCTATGGCTACACCTTC. The encoded protein is CASRSDGLYGYTF.

V is TRBV12-3 or TRBV12-4 and J is TRBJ1-4, with TRBD1 identical over 8 bases. The V and J ends lost 4 bases and 4 bases, in that order; junction bases with no gene match: 8. The CDR3 is 16 residues long. DNA for the CDR3: TGTGCCAGCAGTTCGGGGACAGGTCGTCTTAATGAAAAACTGTTTTTT. The encoded protein is CASSSGTGRLNEKLFF.

The chain has TRBV2 and TRBJ1-2; the D gene is possibly TRBD1 (5 bases). There are 12 residues in the CDR3. Trimming left V 6 bases short and J 4 bases short, with 9 bases between. Germline values: CDR1 SNHLY, CDR2 FYNNEI. The CDR3 sequence is CASRGLGYGYTF. For the CDR3, the DNA is TGTGCCAGCAGGGGACTTGGCTATGGCTACACCTTC. The variable domain in full, with the rest retrieved from reference TRBV2 and TRBJ1-2, is EPEVTQTPSHQVTQMGQEVILRCVPISNHLYFYWYRQILGQKVEFLVSFYNNEISEKSEIFDDQFSVERPDGSNFTLKIRSTKLEDSAMYFCASRGLGYGYTFGSGTRLTVV.

The genes are TRBV3-1 and TRBJ1-3, with TRBD1 identical over 10 bases. Germline V lookup: CDR1 LGHDT, CDR2 YNNKEL (reference sequence). The CDR3 runs to 18 residues. V gave up 4 bases and J gave up 2 bases; unmatched junction bases: 11. The CDR3 nucleotides read TGTGCCAGCAGCCCGAGCCGGGACAGGGGACCAGCTGGAAACACCATATATTTT. Translated, it gives CASSPSRDRGPAGNTIYF.

The chain links TRBV10-3 to TRBJ2-1, with D possibly TRBD2 on 5 matching bases. The germline V gene has CDR1 ENHRY and CDR2 SYGVKD. V was shortened by 3 bases and J by 8 bases, with 11 bases between the two germline ends. The length of the CDR3 is 13 residues. The CDR3: CAISERLRDEQFF. CDR3 sequence (DNA): TGTGCCATCAGTGAACGGCTGAGGGATGAGCAGTTCTTC.

Of note for this clonotype: A read error is possible here, since a much larger clone lies one base away. V is TRBV6-6 and J is TRBJ2-7, with D perhaps TRBD1 (5 bases). Germline assignment: CDR1 MNHNY and CDR2 SVGAGI (reference sequence). Trimming shortened V by 6 bases and J by 6 bases, and 9 bases separated the two germline ends. This CDR3 comprises 11 residues. CDR3 protein: CASRSGFEQYF. CDR3 bases: TGTGCCAGCAGGTCAGGGTTCGAGCAGTACTTC.

The chain recombines TRBV7-9 with TRBJ2-1; 8 nucleotides align to TRBD2. This CDR3 comprises 16 residues. Germline assignment: CDR1 SEHNR and CDR2 FQNEAQ (reference sequence). Trimming at V came to 1 base and at J to 4 bases, leaving 6 bases not matched to a gene. The CDR3 sequence is CASSLEGTRIYNEQFF. Here the CDR3 DNA reads TGTGCCAGCAGCTTAGAAGGGACTAGGATTTACAATGAGCAGTTCTTC.

The rearrangement uses TRBV5-1 and TRBJ2-5; no definite D call. This CDR3 is built from 15 residues. In germline, CDR1 is SGHRS, CDR2 YFSETQ. Trimming left V 3 bases short and J 9 bases short, with 21 bases between. The CDR3 here is CASSSPRLELGAQYF. In DNA, the CDR3 is TGCGCCAGCAGCTCTCCTCGACTGGAGCTTGGAGCCCAGTACTTC.

The chain employs TRBV12-3 or TRBV12-4 and TRBJ2-7; 7 nucleotides align to TRBD2. CDR3 length: 13 residues. The V gene end was trimmed by 1 base and the J gene end by 5 bases; junction bases not matched to a gene: 2. This CDR3 reads CASSLGTRDEQYF. CDR3 nucleotides: TGTGCCAGCAGTTTAGGGACTAGAGACGAGCAGTACTTC.

This clonotype came up a few times. The chain recombines TRBV3-1 with TRBJ2-7; possibly TRBD2 for D (6 bases). CDR1 is LGHDT and CDR2 is YNNKEL in the germline V gene (reference sequence). There are 18 residues in the CDR3. V gave up 0 bases and J gave up 0 bases, with 18 bases separating them. The CDR3 region is CASSQEISGRQSSYEQYF. For the CDR3, the DNA is TGTGCCAGCAGCCAAGAAATCAGCGGGCGGCAGAGCTCCTACGAGCAGTACTTC.

V is TRBV20-1 and J is TRBJ2-1; 9 nucleotides align to TRBD2. V dropped 4 bases and J dropped 3; count of bases not matched to a gene: 13. The CDR3 extends over 17 amino acids. Germline V CDR1 and CDR2: DFQATT, SNEGSKA (reference sequence). Written as DNA, the CDR3 is TGCAGTGCTAAACCACTTGGCGGGACTAGCATCTACAATGAGCAGTTCTTC. Translated, it gives CSAKPLGGTSIYNEQFF.